The present T cell receptor beta chain was sequenced within a study of cytomegalovirus exposure and HLA in healthy donors. Details on this clone: Its cognate antigen is unknown.

All donors participated as healthy donors of bone marrow. It was with 60 Vbeta and 13 Jbeta primers that the PCR ran. TCRdb's copy holds only in-frame clones and misses some; the assay was immunoSEQ multiplex PCR. This sample has more than 95,000 clones; 60% to 85% occur once, and the top ten carry about 4.1%. Points from the study as a whole: By HLA locus, TCR association rates varied in a later analysis, with DRB1 showing the most and HLA-C the fewest. Reportedly, fewer N-insertions than the roughly 600-donor mean appeared in an Asian-associated ancestry cluster in a later analysis.

The clonotype originates from a man over 45 in good health and CMV-seropositive. Material for sequencing was PBMCs.

In DNA form, the CDR3 reads TGCGCCAGCAGCCCCGGGATGACTCCCCCCACAGATACGCAGTATTTT. This gives the protein CASSPGMTPPTDTQYF. The V gene is TRBV4-3, the J gene TRBJ2-3; a weak D match, TRBD2 (5 bases). V gave up 4 bases and J gave up 2 bases, with 16 bases separating them. Germline-derived CDR1 and CDR2 are LGHNA and YSLEER. This CDR3 contains 16 residues.